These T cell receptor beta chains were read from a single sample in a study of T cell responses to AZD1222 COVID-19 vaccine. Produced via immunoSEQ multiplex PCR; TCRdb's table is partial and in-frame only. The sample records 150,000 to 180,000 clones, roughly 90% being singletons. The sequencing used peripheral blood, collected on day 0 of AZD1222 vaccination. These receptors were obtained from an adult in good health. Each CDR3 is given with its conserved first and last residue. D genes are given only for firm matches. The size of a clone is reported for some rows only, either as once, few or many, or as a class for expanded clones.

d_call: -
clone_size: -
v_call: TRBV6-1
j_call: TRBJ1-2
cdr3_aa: CASSESGRNYGYTF
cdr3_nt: TGTGCCAGCAGTGAATCGGGCAGAAACTATGGCTACACCTTC

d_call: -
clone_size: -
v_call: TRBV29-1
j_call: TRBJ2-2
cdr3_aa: CSVGEVGWTGELFF
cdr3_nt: TGCAGCGTTGGTGAAGTGGGCTGGACCGGGGAGCTGTTTTTT

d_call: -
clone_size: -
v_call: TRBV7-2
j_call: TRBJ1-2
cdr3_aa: CASSPTPGDPNYGYTF
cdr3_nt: TGTGCCAGCAGCCCCACCCCTGGGGACCCTAACTATGGCTACACCTTC

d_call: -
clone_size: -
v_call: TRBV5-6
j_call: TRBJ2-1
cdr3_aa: CASSPTSIPQFF
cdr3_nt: TGTGCCAGCAGCCCCACTAGCATCCCACAGTTCTTC

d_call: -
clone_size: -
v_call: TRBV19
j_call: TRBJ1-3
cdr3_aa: CASSKTGSGNTIYF
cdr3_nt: TGTGCCAGTAGCAAGACAGGATCTGGAAACACCATATATTTT

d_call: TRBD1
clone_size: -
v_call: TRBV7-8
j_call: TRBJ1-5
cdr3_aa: CASSSGTGPNQPQHF
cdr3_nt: TGTGCCAGCAGCTCCGGGACAGGGCCCAATCAGCCCCAGCATTTT

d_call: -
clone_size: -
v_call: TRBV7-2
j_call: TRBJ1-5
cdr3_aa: CASSLGRGGNQPQHF
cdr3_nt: TGTGCCAGCAGCTTAGGGCGGGGAGGCAATCAGCCCCAGCATTTT

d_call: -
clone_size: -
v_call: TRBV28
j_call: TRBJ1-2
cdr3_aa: CASSVEQIIYGYTF
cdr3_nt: TGTGCCAGCAGTGTCGAACAGATTATTTATGGCTACACCTTC

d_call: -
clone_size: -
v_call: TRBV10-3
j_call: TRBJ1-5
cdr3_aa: CAMEGSNQPQHF
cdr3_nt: TGTGCCATGGAGGGCAGCAATCAGCCCCAGCATTTT

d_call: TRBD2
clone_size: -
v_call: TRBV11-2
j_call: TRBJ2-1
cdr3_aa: CASSLDRASGSPSSYNEQFF
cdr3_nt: TGTGCCAGCAGCTTAGATCGGGCTAGCGGGAGCCCCAGCTCCTACAATGAGCAGTTCTTC

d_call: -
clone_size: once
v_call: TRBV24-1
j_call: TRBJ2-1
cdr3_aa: CATSDRARGAYNEQFF
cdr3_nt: TGTGCCACCAGTGACCGCGCTAGGGGGGCCTACAATGAGCAGTTCTTC

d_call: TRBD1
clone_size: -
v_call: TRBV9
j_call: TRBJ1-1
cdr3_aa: CASSARQGAGNTEAFF
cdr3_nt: TGTGCCAGCAGCGCCCGACAGGGGGCTGGGAACACTGAAGCTTTCTTT

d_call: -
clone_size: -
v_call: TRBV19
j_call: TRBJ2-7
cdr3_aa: CASSMLRGSYEQYF
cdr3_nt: TGTGCCAGTAGTATGCTCCGGGGATCCTACGAGCAGTACTTC

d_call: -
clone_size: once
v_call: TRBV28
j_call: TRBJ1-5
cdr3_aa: CASSLGRNRNQPQHF
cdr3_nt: TGTGCCAGCAGTTTGGGGAGAAATAGAAATCAGCCCCAGCATTTT

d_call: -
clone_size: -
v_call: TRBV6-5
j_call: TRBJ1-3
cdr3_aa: CASSQQGVGGNTIYF
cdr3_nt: TGTGCCAGCAGTCAACAGGGAGTTGGTGGAAACACCATATATTTT

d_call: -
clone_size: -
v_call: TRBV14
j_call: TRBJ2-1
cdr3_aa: CASSLDNEQFF
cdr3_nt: TGTGCCAGCAGCCTAGACAATGAGCAGTTCTTC

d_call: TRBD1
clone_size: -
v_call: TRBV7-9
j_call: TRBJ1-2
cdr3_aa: CASSLSRQGGKDGYTF
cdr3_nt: TGTGCCAGCAGCTTGAGTCGACAGGGCGGTAAGGATGGCTACACCTTC

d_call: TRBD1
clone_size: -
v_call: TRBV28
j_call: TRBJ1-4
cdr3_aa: CASSYLPGQGEGKLFF
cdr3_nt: TGTGCCAGCAGTTACCTTCCGGGACAGGGGGAGGGAAAACTGTTTTTT

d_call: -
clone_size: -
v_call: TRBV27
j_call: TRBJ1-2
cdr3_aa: CATRGFLGYTF
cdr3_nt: TGTGCCACCCGCGGATTCCTTGGCTACACCTTC

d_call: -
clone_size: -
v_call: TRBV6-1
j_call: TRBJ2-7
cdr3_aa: CASSEHGAHYEQYF
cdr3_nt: TGTGCCAGCAGTGAACATGGGGCGCACTACGAGCAGTACTTC

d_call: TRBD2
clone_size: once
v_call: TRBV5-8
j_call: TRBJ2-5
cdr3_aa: CASSLAFTGAGEQETQYF
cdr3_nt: TGTGCCAGCAGCTTGGCCTTCACGGGTGCGGGAGAACAAGAGACCCAGTACTTC

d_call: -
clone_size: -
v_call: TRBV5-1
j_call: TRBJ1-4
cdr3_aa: CASRTGPNEKLFF
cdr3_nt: TGCGCCAGCAGAACAGGCCCTAATGAAAAACTGTTTTTT

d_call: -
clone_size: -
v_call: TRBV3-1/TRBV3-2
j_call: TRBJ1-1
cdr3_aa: CASSQELRGTEAFF
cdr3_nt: TGTGCCAGCAGCCAAGAGTTAAGGGGCACTGAAGCTTTCTTT

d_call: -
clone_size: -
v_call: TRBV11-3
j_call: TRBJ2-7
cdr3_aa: CASSLGTDSYEQYF
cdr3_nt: TGTGCCAGCAGCTTAGGCACCGACTCCTACGAGCAGTACTTC

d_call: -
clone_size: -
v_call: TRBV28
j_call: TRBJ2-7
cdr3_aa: CASSPESYEQYF
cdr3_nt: TGTGCCAGCAGCCCCGAGTCCTACGAGCAGTACTTC

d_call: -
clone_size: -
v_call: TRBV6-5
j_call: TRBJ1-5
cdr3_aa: CASSSGAGKPQHF
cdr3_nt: TGTGCCAGCAGTTCCGGGGCGGGGAAGCCCCAGCATTTT

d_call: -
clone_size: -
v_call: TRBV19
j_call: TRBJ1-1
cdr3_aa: CASSMHRTNTEAFF
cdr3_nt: TGTGCCAGTAGTATGCACAGAACAAACACTGAAGCTTTCTTT

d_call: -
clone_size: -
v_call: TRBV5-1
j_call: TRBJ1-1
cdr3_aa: CATGRGGNTEAFF
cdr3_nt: TGCGCCACGGGCCGGGGAGGGAACACTGAAGCTTTCTTT

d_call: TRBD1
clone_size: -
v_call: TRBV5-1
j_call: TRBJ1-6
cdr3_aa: CASSATGQGVGNSPLHF
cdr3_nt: TGCGCCAGCAGCGCAACGGGACAGGGGGTCGGGAATTCACCCCTCCACTTT

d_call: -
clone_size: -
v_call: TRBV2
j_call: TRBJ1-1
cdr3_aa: CASSVSDTEAFF
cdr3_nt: TGTGCCAGCAGTGTCTCGGACACTGAAGCTTTCTTT

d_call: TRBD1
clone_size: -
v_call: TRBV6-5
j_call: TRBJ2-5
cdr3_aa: CASIPGHTRGETQYF
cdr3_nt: TGTGCCAGCATCCCCGGACACACCAGGGGGGAGACCCAGTACTTC

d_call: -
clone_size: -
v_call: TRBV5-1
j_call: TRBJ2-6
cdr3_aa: CASSFAGTGANVLTF
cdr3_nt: TGCGCCAGCAGCTTCGCAGGGACTGGGGCCAACGTCCTGACTTTC

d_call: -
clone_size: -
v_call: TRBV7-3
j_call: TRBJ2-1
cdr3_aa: CASSAGLGGYNEQFF
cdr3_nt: TGTGCCAGCAGCGCCGGGCTAGGCGGTTACAATGAGCAGTTCTTC

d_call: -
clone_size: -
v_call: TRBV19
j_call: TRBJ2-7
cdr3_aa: CASSISTPFAYEQYF
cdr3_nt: TGTGCCAGTAGTATTTCGACTCCCTTCGCCTACGAGCAGTACTTC

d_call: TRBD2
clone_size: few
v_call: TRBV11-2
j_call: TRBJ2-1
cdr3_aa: CASSPIGAGVYNEQFF
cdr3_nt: TGTGCCAGCAGCCCAATCGGAGCGGGGGTTTACAATGAGCAGTTCTTC